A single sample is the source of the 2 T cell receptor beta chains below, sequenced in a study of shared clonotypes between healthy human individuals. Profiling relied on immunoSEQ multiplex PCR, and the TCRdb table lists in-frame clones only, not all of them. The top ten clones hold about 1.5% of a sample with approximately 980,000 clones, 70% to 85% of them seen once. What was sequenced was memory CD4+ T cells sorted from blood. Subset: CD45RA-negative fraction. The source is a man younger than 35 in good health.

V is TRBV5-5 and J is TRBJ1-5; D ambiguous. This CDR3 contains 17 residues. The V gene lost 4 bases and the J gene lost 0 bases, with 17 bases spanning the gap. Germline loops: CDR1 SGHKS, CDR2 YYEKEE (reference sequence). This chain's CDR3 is CASSPLGQALSNQPQHF. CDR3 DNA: TGTGCCAGCAGCCCCCTAGGGCAGGCCCTTAGCAATCAGCCCCAGCATTTT. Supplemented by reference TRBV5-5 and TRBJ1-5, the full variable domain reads DAGVTQSPTHLIKTRGQQVTLRCSPISGHKSVSWYQQVLGQGPQFIFQYYEKEERGRGNFPDRFSARQFPNYSSELNVNALLLGDSALYLCASSPLGQALSNQPQHFGDGTRLSIL.

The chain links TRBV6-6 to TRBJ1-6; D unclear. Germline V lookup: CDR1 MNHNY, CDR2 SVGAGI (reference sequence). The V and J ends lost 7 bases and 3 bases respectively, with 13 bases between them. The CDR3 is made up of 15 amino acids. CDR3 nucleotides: TGTGCCAGCACCCTCGACGGGTTCTATAATTCACCCCTCCACTTT. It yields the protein CASTLDGFYNSPLHF.